This T cell receptor (beta chain) is from a study of regulatory T cells in long-lasting Graves disease. Regarding the study as a whole: Preferential use of TRBV28, TRBJ1-2 and TRBJ2-5 was seen in persistent disease.

Library construction for TCR beta used iRepertoire HTBI primers and Arm-PCR of CDR3 regions. TCRdb re-analysed the multiplex PCR reads in MiXCR, keeping a single row per CDR3 protein. The table includes about 460,000 distinct CDR3 sequences, around 15% detected once. With 1 base clipped from V and 5 bases from J, the junction kept 7 bases outside the gene matches. CDR1 is SEHNR and CDR2 is FQNEAQ in the germline V gene (reference sequence). CDR3 size: 18 residues. This clonotype was counted many times. Its antigen is not known. Documented time point: newly diagnosed GD, antithyroid drugs for less than 3 months. The TCR library used RNA extracted from PBMCs. The patients were enrolled through endocrinology in Xi'an, China. Separately, the same data were catalogued under a study of T cells in Graves' hyperthyroidism and ophthalmopathy. From that second work: Over 18 months, lack of ophthalmopathy progression marked Graves' hyperthyroidism as stable. The primer set for the first-round RT-PCR of the TCR CDR3 was HTBI.

The source is a woman between 50 and 59 years old with Graves disease. The sequences come from peripheral blood mononuclear cells (PBMCs), collected at new diagnosis, from a patient treated with antithyroid drugs. The J gene is TRBJ2-1, the V gene TRBV7-9; 14 bases match TRBD2. Written as DNA, the CDR3 is TGTGCCAGCAGCTTAGGACTAGCGGGAGGGCCTGTTCACAATGAGCAGTTCTTC. Its protein product is CASSLGLAGGPVHNEQFF.